This T cell receptor (beta chain) was retrieved from a study of neurological immune-mediated disorders (dated by TCRdb to 2018 to 2020). With regard to the full study: Peripheral blood TCR-beta repertoires from HTLV-I-associated myelopathy (HAM/TSP) patients, multiple sclerosis patients and healthy controls were compared by UMI-based sequencing. The approximately 100 TCR-beta libraries included longitudinal samples, technical triplicates and paired sorted CD4+ and CD8+ T-cell subsets alongside PBMC samples. Longitudinal HAM/TSP and healthy donors were sampled at 3 time-points each (about 3-45 month intervals). Of the 68 subjects in the cohort, around 14 were HAM/TSP patients, some 34 were multiple sclerosis patients, and approximately 20 were healthy controls.

Study-level results and caveats: Expanded clones from different subjects shared no identical CDR3 amino acid sequences, which suggests that TCR-beta repertoires were private in all groups. TCR clonal expansion was greatest in HAM/TSP patients and smallest in MS patients, who ranked below even healthy controls.

This sample's time point label indicates: longitudinal time-point 3. Libraries from unsorted PBMCs were made from 2 million PBMCs kept in RNAlater at -80 degrees C until RNA extraction. Peripheral blood was subjected to Ficoll-Hypaque density gradient centrifugation to isolate PBMCs, which were then cryopreserved in liquid nitrogen. To synthesize cDNA, template-switch 5'RACE was performed with a primer carrying a 10-nucleotide random unique molecular identifier so that each TCR transcript was tagged. Each sequencing run produced over 160 million TCR-beta sequences covering 15-18 subjects. The RNeasy kit was used for extraction of total RNA. The KAPA Real-time Library Amplification kit was used to amplify TCR-beta VDJ regions with primers targeting the TCR constant region and the 5'RACE anchor. A first PCR added sample indexes and Illumina adaptors, after which a second PCR increased the library yield. After Ampure bead purification, the TCR product of roughly 650 bp was size-selected on a 2% E-gel SizeSelection system. Before pooling, library quality was assessed on a Bioanalyzer, concentration was determined with Qubit, and library quantification was performed with the Kapa Library Quantification kit. Libraries were sequenced paired-end 2 x 150 bp on an Illumina HiSeq 2500. To increase sequence diversity, 25-30% phiX was spiked into each library pool. The original pipeline was this. The quality-filtered reads were processed with the UMI-based MiGEC pipeline, whose error correction step removed more than 80% of the raw TCR sequences. IMGT germline references were used for alignment of VDJ genes, and clonotypes were defined by a unique CDR3 amino acid sequence together with V-J genes. Clonal expansion, Shannon diversity, and CDR3 relatedness (CalcPairwiseDistances, ClusterSamples) were evaluated with VDJtools, and phylogenetic trees were built with CLCbio workbench. Using coefficient-of-variation modelling across technical triplicates, the study counted a clone as expanded if it had at least 8 unique UMIs. TCRdb reworked the public reads: Q25 trimming with fastp, MiXCR clone assembly, productive beta chains retained. Rows with a matching CDR3 protein are joined into one entry that keeps the most common DNA and genes. TCRdb, not the original authors, processed these V and J calls. This sample has 93,000 or so distinct CDR3 sequences in its table, and 10% to 14% of those were observed once. Jointly, the top ten make up about 3% of the sample.

Via the germline V gene (reference sequence), CDR1 is SEHNR and CDR2 FQNEAQ. The CDR3 runs 18 amino acids, cysteine and phenylalanine included. Only the CDR3 part of the read is kept: 54 bases, read in frame from the first base. V and J are trimmed by 5 bases and 2 bases, and the gene matches miss 7 bases of the junction. Ten or more counts support this clonotype. Its binding antigen is unknown. Base qualities are not at hand, and no much larger clone is one base apart. The clonotype comes from a female donor with HTLV-1-associated myelopathy (HAM/TSP). Input material: PBMCs. The chain is assembled from TRBV7-9 and TRBJ2-3; 16 nucleotides in the junction match TRBD2. The CDR3 reads as follows: CASSPPGLAGGYTDTQYF. Here is the DNA: TGTGCCAGCAGCCCCCCGGGACTAGCGGGGGGGTACACAGATACGCAGTATTTT.